The 10 T cell receptor beta chains below come from one sample, sequenced in a study of molecular identifiers for immune sequencing clone quantification. TCRdb re-called the PCR reads with MiXCR, one entry per CDR3 protein. Among about 100,000 distinct CDR3 sequences listed, 30% to 45% were seen once. Sequences were obtained from naive CD8+ T cells from blood, with Jurkat cell RNA spiked in. Subset meaning: FACS-sorted CD8+CD4-CCR7+CD45RA+ naive T cells. All receptors come from a human donor in good health. Some libraries in this study had Jurkat cell RNA spiked in.

V is TRBV20-1 and J is TRBJ1-2; D gene uncertain. Trimming shortened V by 6 bases and J by 3 bases, and 5 bases separated the two germline ends. The CDR3 has 10 residues. CDR1 is DFQATT, CDR2 SNEGSKA, per germline (reference sequence). CDR3 region: CSAIDYGYTF. Here the CDR3 DNA reads TGCAGTGCCATAGACTATGGCTACACCTTC.

The rearrangement joins TRBV20-1 to TRBJ2-7, with D perhaps matching TRBD1 or TRBD2 (5 bases each). Per the germline V gene, CDR1 is DFQATT and CDR2 is SNEGSKA (reference sequence). V gave up 5 bases and J gave up 2 bases, with 19 bases separating them. The CDR3 is made up of 15 amino acids. The CDR3 here is CSADDEGLLPYEQYF. The DNA of the CDR3 is TGCAGTGCTGATGACGAGGGGCTACTCCCCTACGAGCAGTACTTC.

The gene calls are TRBV27 and TRBJ2-3; maybe TRBD2 (5 bases). V shed 2 bases and J shed 0 bases, with 9 bases lying between them. Germline lookup yields CDR1 MNHEY and CDR2 SMNVEV (reference sequence). This CDR3 is 15 amino acids long. In DNA form, the CDR3 reads TGTGCCAGCAGTTTACGGGGAGCTAGCACAGATACGCAGTATTTT. Amino acids: CASSLRGASTDTQYF.

V and J are TRBV7-9 and TRBJ2-1; D may correspond to TRBD1 or TRBD2 (5 bases each). Germline CDR1 is SEHNR and CDR2 is FQNEAQ (reference sequence). V was shortened by 6 bases and J by 7 bases, with 22 bases between the two germline ends. CDR3 length equals 16 residues. The CDR3 DNA sequence: TGTGCCAGCAGAATGATCGGGGCGCGGATGAAGAATGAGCAGTTCTTC. Amino acid sequence: CASRMIGARMKNEQFF.

The count of this clonotype is one. The chain couples TRBV7-2 to TRBJ1-1, with 7 bases lining up with TRBD1. Germline assignment: CDR1 SGHTA and CDR2 FQGNSA. V lost 2 bases and J lost 1; bases outside the gene matches: 4. The CDR3 has 15 amino acids. CDR3 nucleotides: TGTGCCAGCAGCTTAACAGGGGTAGGGAACACTGAAGCTTTCTTT. Encoded protein: CASSLTGVGNTEAFF.

The genes are TRBV27 and TRBJ2-7; TRBD1 matches 7 bases. The CDR3 contains 13 residues. The ends lost 8 bases at V and 3 bases at J; junction bases unmatched: 7. Germline values: CDR1 MNHEY, CDR2 SMNVEV (reference sequence). CDR3 sequence (DNA): TGTGCCAGCTCCTACGGGACAGACTACGAGCAGTACTTC. Its protein product is CASSYGTDYEQYF.

V usage is TRBV9 and J usage is TRBJ2-3; the match to TRBD2 covers 8 bases. The V gene's germline CDR1 is SGDLS and CDR2 YYNGEE. The CDR3 sequence is 16 residues long. V gave up 0 bases and J gave up 2 bases; unmatched junction bases: 5. The CDR3 spells CASSVGVSGVTDTQYF. In DNA, the CDR3 is TGTGCCAGCAGCGTAGGGGTTAGCGGGGTCACAGATACGCAGTATTTT.

This clonotype was picked up many times. The chain recombines TRBV19 with TRBJ2-7; 8 bases align to TRBD1. The CDR3 sequence is 13 residues long. Germline V CDR1 and CDR2: LNHDA, SQIVND (reference sequence). J lost 3 bases, V lost 5 bases, and 3 bases had no gene match. CDR3 sequence: CASSPGQDYEQYF. The CDR3 nucleotides read TGTGCCAGTAGTCCGGGACAGGACTACGAGCAGTACTTC.

This chain's CDR3 is CASGSLDVEQYF. The CDR3, as DNA: TGTGCCAGCGGCTCTTTAGACGTCGAGCAGTACTTC. This chain uses TRBV7-9 with TRBJ2-7; D is unclear. There are 12 residues in the CDR3. The germline V gene has CDR1 SEHNR and CDR2 FQNEAQ (reference sequence). V lost 8 bases and J 6 bases, leaving 14 bases between the germline ends. The full variable domain, completed using reference TRBV7-9 and TRBJ2-7, is DTGVSQNPRHKITKRGQNVTFRCDPISEHNRLYWYRQTLGQGPEFLTYFQNEAQLEKSRLLSDRFSAERPKGSFSTLEIQRTEQGDSAMYLCASGSLDVEQYFGPGTRLTVT.

This clonotype has only a few counts. The chain links TRBV28 to TRBJ2-7, with TRBD1 matching 7 bases. CDR1 and CDR2 (germline): MDHEN, SYDVKM. Losses at the gene ends were 5 bases for V and 4 bases for J; bases not matched to a gene: 5. This CDR3 is built from 13 residues. This chain's CDR3 is CASSMGQKYEQYF. CDR3 DNA: TGTGCCAGCAGTATGGGACAGAAATACGAGCAGTACTTC.